This is a list of T cell receptor beta chains from one sample in a study of graft-versus-host responses after intestinal transplantation. Assay used: immunoSEQ multiplex PCR; TCRdb lists only in-frame clones, some missing. The sample consists of over 7,500 clones, roughly two thirds of them appearing once. The sample here was ileum tissue, taken 450 to 460 days after transplant. The receptors were sampled from a human patient who received an intestinal transplant, so some T cells may come from the graft donor. Both conserved end residues are part of each CDR3. The order of the fields is V gene, J gene, D gene, clone size, CDR3 protein, CDR3 DNA. A D gene is named only where the DNA matches it firmly. Not every row has a clone size; where given, it reads once, few, many or a size class.

TRBV19	TRBJ1-3	NA	NA	CASSKQGISSGNTIYF	TGTGCCAGTAGCAAACAGGGAATAAGTTCTGGAAACACCATATATTTT
TRBV10-2	TRBJ2-7	NA	few	CASSVTSYEQYF	TGCGCCAGCAGTGTGACTAGCTACGAGCAGTACTTC
TRBV11-2	TRBJ2-7	NA	few	CASSLKISVSSYEQYF	TGTGCCAGCAGCTTAAAAATCTCCGTCAGCTCCTACGAGCAGTACTTC
TRBV7-8	TRBJ1-2	NA	NA	CASSLDTWNSGDYGYTF	TGTGCCAGCAGCTTAGATACGTGGAACTCCGGGGACTATGGCTACACCTTC
TRBV6-6	TRBJ2-5	NA	NA	CASNLQAQETQYF	TGTGCCAGCAACTTACAGGCTCAAGAGACCCAGTACTTC
TRBV28	TRBJ2-1	NA	NA	CASRPGYNEQFF	TGTGCCAGCAGGCCGGGTTACAATGAGCAGTTCTTC
TRBV15	TRBJ2-5	NA	NA	CATSRDGAQETQYF	TGTGCCACCAGCAGAGACGGGGCCCAAGAGACCCAGTACTTC
TRBV4-3	TRBJ1-2	NA	once	CASSPETTGTGYTF	TGCGCCAGCAGCCCCGAAACTACAGGGACTGGCTACACCTTC
TRBV30	TRBJ2-5	NA	NA	CACLKLVRDQETQYF	TGTGCCTGTCTTAAGCTAGTTCGGGACCAAGAGACCCAGTACTTC
TRBV13	TRBJ2-3	TRBD2	NA	CASSLGWREGRDTQYF	TGTGCCAGCAGCTTAGGCTGGCGGGAGGGCCGAGATACGCAGTATTTT
TRBV5-1	TRBJ1-3	TRBD1	NA	CASSWVGQGLSGNTIYF	TGCGCCAGCAGCTGGGTGGGACAGGGGCTTTCTGGAAACACCATATATTTT
TRBV9	TRBJ2-1	TRBD1	NA	CASSPIRGQWENEQFF	TGTGCCAGCAGTCCCATAAGGGGACAGTGGGAGAATGAGCAGTTCTTC
TRBV4-1	TRBJ1-6	NA	NA	CASSLRLNRDGNSPLHF	TGCGCCAGCAGCTTACGTCTAAACCGGGACGGCAATTCACCCCTCCACTTT
TRBV28	TRBJ2-5	TRBD1	NA	CASSLSGDREMETQYF	TGTGCCAGCAGTTTAAGTGGGGACAGGGAAATGGAGACCCAGTACTTC
TRBV5-1	TRBJ1-2	TRBD1	NA	CASSPGTAFNYGYTF	TGCGCCAGCAGCCCGGGGACAGCTTTTAACTATGGCTACACCTTC
TRBV7-7	TRBJ2-5	TRBD1	once	CASSWDRDETQYF	TGTGCTAGCAGCTGGGACAGGGATGAGACCCAGTACTTC
TRBV23-1	TRBJ1-5	NA	NA	CASSQSITGYSNQPQHF	TGCGCCAGCAGTCAATCGATTACGGGATATAGCAATCAGCCCCAGCATTTT
TRBV28	TRBJ2-1	TRBD1	NA	CASSLWGTGLDNEQFF	TGTGCCAGCAGTTTATGGGGGACAGGCCTGGACAATGAGCAGTTCTTC
TRBV18	TRBJ1-2	NA	NA	CASSPGGEDYGYTF	TGTGCCAGCTCACCGGGGGGTGAGGACTATGGCTACACCTTC
TRBV19	TRBJ1-2	NA	NA	CASSQTVEGGYTF	TGTGCCAGTAGCCAAACAGTGGAGGGAGGCTACACCTTC
TRBV7-9	TRBJ2-3	TRBD2	NA	CASSSPGLETDTQYF	TGTGCCAGCAGCTCCCCGGGACTAGAGACAGATACGCAGTATTTT
TRBV27	TRBJ2-3	TRBD2	NA	CASKGLAGADTQYF	TGTGCCAGCAAAGGTCTAGCGGGAGCAGATACGCAGTATTTT
TRBV5-4	TRBJ2-1	NA	NA	CASSLALSSYNEQFF	TGTGCCAGCAGCTTGGCCTTGAGCTCCTACAATGAGCAGTTCTTC
TRBV5-1	TRBJ1-1	NA	NA	CASGFGGTRAFF	TGCGCCAGCGGCTTCGGAGGAACGCGAGCTTTCTTT
TRBV14	TRBJ1-2	NA	NA	CASSQLGLLNYGYTF	TGTGCCAGCAGCCAATTGGGGCTACTTAACTATGGCTACACCTTC
TRBV5-6	TRBJ1-5	NA	NA	CASSLGLRSNQPQHF	TGTGCCAGCAGCTTGGGGCTGAGGAGCAATCAGCCCCAGCATTTT
TRBV11-2	TRBJ1-2	TRBD1	few	CASSNSHRGTYGYTF	TGTGCCAGCAGCAACTCCCACAGGGGCACATATGGCTACACCTTC
TRBV25-1	TRBJ1-1	NA	NA	CASSTPAGWAGAFF	TGTGCCAGCAGTACCCCGGCAGGGTGGGCCGGAGCTTTCTTT
TRBV4-3	TRBJ1-2	TRBD1	NA	CASSQDLLTGVNYGYTF	TGCGCCAGCAGCCAAGATCTCTTGACAGGGGTGAACTATGGCTACACCTTC
TRBV6-5	TRBJ1-1	NA	medium-sized	CASNSGPNTEAFF	TGTGCCAGCAACTCGGGTCCGAACACTGAAGCTTTCTTT
TRBV5-6	TRBJ2-4	NA	few	CASSLPLVQYF	TGTGCCAGCAGCTTGCCCCTCGTTCAGTACTTC
TRBV6-5	TRBJ1-4	NA	NA	CASRKGTAFNEKLFF	TGTGCCAGCAGAAAGGGGACGGCGTTCAATGAAAAACTGTTTTTT
TRBV10-2	TRBJ2-1	TRBD1	NA	CASSVEAGGYSEQFF	TGCGCCAGCAGTGTAGAGGCAGGGGGCTATAGTGAGCAGTTCTTC
TRBV28	TRBJ2-7	TRBD1	NA	CASMTAGTGGSSQYF	TGTGCCAGCATGACGGCCGGGACAGGGGGATCGTCGCAGTACTTC
TRBV27	TRBJ1-2	TRBD1	NA	CASKRTGENYGYTF	TGTGCCAGCAAAAGGACAGGGGAAAACTATGGCTACACCTTC
TRBV7-6	TRBJ1-6	NA	medium-sized	CASGKDGGSPLHF	TGTGCCAGCGGGAAAGACGGGGGTTCACCCCTCCACTTT
TRBV5-1	TRBJ2-3	NA	NA	CASSLLGSLTDTQYF	TGCGCCAGCAGCTTGCTTGGGAGTCTGACAGATACGCAGTATTTT
TRBV4-2	TRBJ1-3	NA	large	CASSQVFPHRDNEDTIYF	TGTGCCAGCAGCCAAGTCTTCCCCCATAGGGACAATGAGGACACCATATATTTT
TRBV2	TRBJ2-1	TRBD2	NA	CASTPNGLANNEQFF	TGTGCCAGCACCCCGAACGGACTAGCGAACAATGAGCAGTTCTTC
TRBV7-2	TRBJ2-5	NA	NA	CASSSGGGPQETQYF	TGTGCCAGCAGCTCCGGGGGTGGACCTCAAGAGACCCAGTACTTC
TRBV19	TRBJ1-6	NA	NA	CASSTGNSPLHF	TGTGCCAGTAGCACAGGGAATTCACCCCTCCACTTT
TRBV5-5	TRBJ2-7	NA	NA	CASSLGSSTYEQYF	TGTGCCAGCAGCTTGGGGAGCTCCACCTACGAGCAGTACTTC
TRBV5-1	TRBJ1-2	NA	NA	CASSALTPPQGYTF	TGCGCCAGCAGCGCCCTGACCCCCCCGCAGGGCTACACCTTC
TRBV28	TRBJ2-2	TRBD2	NA	CASSPPGLAGGMGGELFF	TGTGCCAGCAGTCCCCCGGGACTAGCGGGGGGGATGGGCGGGGAGCTGTTTTTT
TRBV5-6	TRBJ1-1	TRBD1	NA	CASSLNSGQGNTEAFF	TGTGCCAGCAGCTTAAATTCGGGACAGGGGAACACTGAAGCTTTCTTT
TRBV28	TRBJ2-5	NA	NA	CASFTGQQETQYF	TGTGCCAGCTTCACCGGACAGCAAGAGACCCAGTACTTC
TRBV14	TRBJ1-2	TRBD1	NA	CASSQVGDRGYGYTF	TGTGCCAGCAGCCAAGTTGGGGACAGGGGCTATGGCTACACCTTC
TRBV28	TRBJ2-3	NA	NA	CASSPLQGISTDTQYF	TGTGCCAGCAGCCCGCTTCAAGGGATTAGCACAGATACGCAGTATTTT
TRBV27	TRBJ1-2	NA	NA	CASSLSNTGPYGYTF	TGTGCCAGCAGTTTATCGAATACAGGGCCCTATGGCTACACCTTC
TRBV28	TRBJ1-5	NA	NA	CASKAGNNQPQHF	TGTGCCAGCAAGGCAGGCAACAATCAGCCCCAGCATTTT
TRBV15	TRBJ2-1	NA	NA	CATREGGLPEQFF	TGTGCCACCAGAGAGGGTGGGCTTCCTGAGCAGTTCTTC